These 20 T cell receptor beta chains originate from one sample sequenced in a study of OX40 agonist ivuxolimab in advanced cancers. Libraries were prepared by immunoSEQ multiplex PCR; TCRdb keeps only in-frame clonotypes and omits some of them. The sample records more than 35,000 clones, approximately 80% being singletons. This specimen consisted of CD4+ or CD8+ T cells sorted from blood, obtained in a trial of the OX40 agonist ivuxolimab. Receptor source: an adult with an advanced solid tumor such as melanoma, head and neck, liver or kidney cancer.

The rearrangement uses TRBV4-1 and TRBJ2-7, with D possibly TRBD1 on 7 matching bases. The CDR3 contains 17 residues. The germline V gene has CDR1 MGHRA and CDR2 YSYEKL. Deletions cut 0 bases from V and 1 base from J, with 16 bases between. The CDR3 is CASSQDLRDRVSYEQYF. The DNA for the CDR3 is TGCGCCAGCAGCCAAGATCTGCGGGACAGAGTTTCCTACGAGCAGTACTTC.

CDR3 loop: CASSEGLAGLWDTQYF. The CDR3 coding sequence is TGTGCCAGCAGTGAGGGACTAGCGGGGCTATGGGATACCCAGTACTTC. This chain uses TRBV6-1 with TRBJ2-5; 13 bases align to TRBD2. V was clipped by 3 bases and J by 8 bases; unmatched bases: 9. The CDR3 runs to 16 residues. Germline loops: CDR1 MNHNS, CDR2 SASEGT.

Written as DNA, the CDR3 is TGTGCCAGCACAGACAGGTTGGGGTACGAGCAGTACTTC. Protein product: CASTDRLGYEQYF. The chain carries TRBV6-5 and TRBJ2-5; maybe TRBD1 (6 bases). The last part of the DNA fits TRBJ2-7 better; the J call may be wrong. This CDR3 comprises 13 residues. CDR1 and CDR2 (germline): MNHEY, SVGAGI.

This clone appeared a few times. V and J are TRBV5-1 and TRBJ1-4; 7 nucleotides align to TRBD1. The CDR3 runs to 15 residues. Unmatched junction bases numbered 8, after V lost 5 bases and J lost 4 bases. From germline, CDR1 is SGHRS and CDR2 YFSETQ. For the CDR3, the DNA is TGCGCCAGCAGACTCGGGGACAGATATAATGAAAAACTGTTTTTT. Protein: CASRLGDRYNEKLFF.

As concerns this clone: One end of the junction does not line up with germline, which may come from a read error. V is TRBV6-4 and J is TRBJ2-3; 8 bases fit TRBD2. Germline V gene lookup returns CDR1 MRHNA and CDR2 SNTAGT. CDR3 size: 14 residues. The CDR3 DNA sequence: TGTGCCGGCAGTGAGACTAGCGACGGGGTTACGCAGTATTTT. Protein: CAGSETSDGVTQYF.

The V gene is TRBV4-2, the J gene TRBJ2-3, with TRBD2 matching 7 bases. Germline CDR1 LGHNA, CDR2 YNFKEQ. Trimming took 0 bases from V and 4 from J; bases not matched to a gene: 13. There are 18 residues in the CDR3. CDR3 region: CASSQDEVGSAGADTQYF. CDR3 coding DNA: TGTGCCAGCAGCCAAGATGAGGTCGGCTCGGCGGGGGCAGATACGCAGTATTTT.

This clone came up a few times. The J gene is TRBJ2-1, the V gene TRBV27, with 12 bases aligning to TRBD2. CDR1 MNHEY and CDR2 SMNVEV come from the germline V gene (reference sequence). Trimming took 5 bases from V and 7 from J; bases not matched to a gene: 9. CDR3 length equals 16 residues. In DNA form, the CDR3 reads TGTGCCAGCAGTCCCCGGACTAGCGGGATAGCAAATGAGCAGTTCTTC. Amino acid sequence: CASSPRTSGIANEQFF.

This clone occurred a few times. The chain joins TRBV11-2 to TRBJ2-1; D perhaps matches TRBD2 (6 bases). This CDR3 comprises 15 residues. V was trimmed by 1 base and J by 8 bases, leaving 15 bases between them. Germline-derived CDR1 and CDR2 are SGHAT and FQNNGV. In nucleotides, the CDR3 is TGTGCCAGCAGCTTAGCGGGAGCACGGGGCTATGAGCAGTTCTTC. Its translation is CASSLAGARGYEQFF.

This chain connects TRBV2 to TRBJ2-7; maybe TRBD1 (6 bases). Trimming took 4 bases from V and 4 from J, leaving 8 bases between them. Germline CDR1 SNHLY, CDR2 FYNNEI. The length of the CDR3 is 12 residues. CDR3 sequence: CASSVDRYEQYF. The CDR3 nucleotides are TGTGCCAGCAGTGTGGACAGATACGAGCAGTACTTC.

This rearrangement joins TRBV14 to TRBJ2-7, with D maybe TRBD2 (5 bases). V was pared by 4 bases and J by 7 bases, with 14 bases between. The CDR3 has 13 residues. Germline V CDR1 and CDR2: SGHDN, FVKESK. Here the CDR3 DNA reads TGTGCCAGCAGCCCACTAGTTACCGGGGAGCAGTACTTC. Translated, it gives CASSPLVTGEQYF.

The chain has TRBV18 and TRBJ1-3; D is possibly TRBD1 (5 bases). V was cut by 6 bases and J by 0 bases, with 15 bases left in between. The CDR3 runs to 16 residues. Germline V gene sequence: CDR1 KGHSH, CDR2 LQKENI. The CDR3 protein is CASSHRIRDSGNTIYF. The DNA of the CDR3 is TGTGCCAGCTCGCACAGGATCAGGGACTCTGGAAACACCATATATTTT.

Here the CDR3 reads CASSEQGGQETQYF. Here the CDR3 DNA reads TGTGCCAGCAGTGAACAGGGGGGCCAAGAGACCCAGTACTTC. The chain recombines TRBV25-1 with TRBJ2-5; TRBD1 might be the D (7 bases). The germline gives CDR1 MGHDK, CDR2 SYGVNS. CDR3 length equals 14 residues. Trimming removed 2 bases from V and 1 base from J, with 8 bases in between. The entire variable domain, with the rest obtained from reference TRBV25-1 and TRBJ2-5, is as follows: EADIYQTPRYLVIGTGKKITLECSQTMGHDKMYWYQQDPGMELHLIHYSYGVNSTEKGDLSSESTVSRIRTEHFPLTLESARPSHTSQYLCASSEQGGQETQYFGPGTRLLVL.

The rearrangement uses TRBV2 and TRBJ1-2; maybe TRBD1 (5 bases). With 4 bases removed from V and 4 bases from J, the gap between germline ends came to 13 bases. CDR3 length equals 14 residues. From germline, CDR1 is SNHLY and CDR2 FYNNEI. As DNA, the CDR3 is TGTGCCAGCAGTGTTTCTCAGGGCGGCTATGGCTACACCTTC. It is translated as CASSVSQGGYGYTF.

The gene calls are TRBV14 and TRBJ2-5, with 11 positions matching TRBD1. The CDR3 covers 17 residues. The germline CDR1 and CDR2 sequences are SGHDN and FVKESK. With 0 bases clipped from V and 4 bases from J, the junction kept 7 bases outside the gene matches. CDR3 coding DNA: TGTGCCAGCAGCCAAGACCTTGGACAGGGGGCAGGAGAGACCCAGTACTTC. It encodes CASSQDLGQGAGETQYF.

The DNA for the CDR3 is TGTGCCAGCAGTCCAACAGATTTGAATCAGCCCCAGCATTTT. As protein: CASSPTDLNQPQHF. The chain links TRBV5-5 to TRBJ1-5, with D unresolved. V lost 5 bases and J 4 bases, leaving 13 bases between the germline ends. Germline-derived CDR1 and CDR2 are SGHKS and YYEKEE (reference sequence). The length of the CDR3 is 14 residues.

The V gene is TRBV19, the J gene TRBJ2-5, with 16 nucleotides matching TRBD2. CDR3 length: 20 residues. Per germline, CDR1 LNHDA and CDR2 SQIVND (reference sequence). V was clipped by 3 bases and J by 1 base; unmatched bases: 11. CDR3 bases: TGTGCCAGTAGTATGACCGGGACTAGCGGGAGGGCCAGGCGCCAAGAGACCCAGTACTTC. Residues: CASSMTGTSGRARRQETQYF.

In its sample, this clone was seen once. This chain joins TRBV25-1 and TRBJ1-4; D remains unclear. Trimming stripped 4 bases from V and 5 bases from J, with 8 bases between. Germline V lookup: CDR1 MGHDK, CDR2 SYGVNS. The length of the CDR3 is 13 residues. Here the CDR3 reads CASSGWLNEKLFF. For the CDR3, the DNA is TGTGCCAGCAGTGGCTGGTTGAATGAAAAACTGTTTTTT.

The chain combines TRBV11-2 with TRBJ2-2; 8 nucleotides agree with TRBD2. CDR1 SGHAT and CDR2 FQNNGV come from the germline V gene. The trim removed 2 bases at V and 4 bases at J, leaving 9 bases unmatched. The length of the CDR3 is 17 residues. CDR3 in amino acids: CASSLRPAGDVTGELFF. The CDR3 DNA reads as TGTGCCAGCAGCTTAAGACCAGCGGGAGATGTCACCGGGGAGCTGTTTTTT.

This rearrangement joins TRBV10-3 to TRBJ2-3; no definite D call. Trimming removed 1 base from V and 4 bases from J, with 3 bases in between. The CDR3 is 12 amino acids. The germline gives CDR1 ENHRY, CDR2 SYGVKD. Here the CDR3 DNA reads TGTGCCATCAGTGAGTATGCAGATACGCAGTATTTT. This gives the protein CAISEYADTQYF.

As to this clone: The germline gene is not matched at one end of the junction; a read error may be the cause. This sequence joins TRBV11-2 and TRBJ2-5, with 7 bases that match TRBD2. The CDR3 sequence is 12 residues long. The germline gives CDR1 SGHAT, CDR2 FQNNGV. CDR3: CASSPPGGAYHF. The CDR3 DNA is TGTGCCAGCAGCCCCCCGGGGGGAGCTTATCACTTC. Full variable domain (missing parts from reference TRBV11-2 and TRBJ2-5): EAGVAQSPRYKIIEKRQSVAFWCNPISGHATLYWYQQILGQGPKLLIQFQNNGVVDDSQLPKDRFSAERLKGVDSTLKIQPAKLEDSAVYLCASSPPGGAYHFGPGTRLLVL.